Sequencing of this TCR beta chain was carried out in a study of human T cells and chemical hapten exposure. The germline gives CDR1 LGHNA, CDR2 YSLEER. V lost 3 bases, J lost 4 bases, and 7 bases stayed unmatched. This CDR3 is built from 15 residues. As to time point: patch test 1, 2 weeks after DPC sensitization. Indicated treatment: therapeutic diphenylcyclopropenone sensitization with weekly scalp DPC. TCRdb reprocessed the RACE reads with MiXCR, giving one entry per CDR3 protein. The sample has some 340,000 distinct CDR3 sequences, roughly 6.9% seen once; the top ten hold approximately 8.9%. Sequenced material: whole blood, taken in connection with sensitization to the hapten diphenylcyclopropenone (DPC). The clonotype was recovered from a woman between 18 and 30 years old with alopecia areata. Some clones in this sample may be carry-over from other donors' samples. J is TRBJ1-2 and V is TRBV4-3; 8 positions match TRBD1. CDR3 protein: CASSHGQGGPYGYTF. The CDR3 nucleotides are TGCGCCAGCAGCCATGGACAGGGAGGGCCCTATGGCTACACCTTC.